The table lists the clone carrying this TCR beta chain with a count of one. The diagnostic criteria were recently defined, and patients with Susac syndrome met them for definite or probable disease. TEMRA cells were FACS-enriched, while CD8+ and CD4+ T cells were negatively isolated. Random hexamers served to reverse transcribe roughly 0.45 to 1 ug RNA. The immunoSEQ assay covered 54 Vbeta and 13 Jbeta segments for CDR3. TCRdb re-analysed the immunoSEQ multiplex PCR reads in MiXCR, keeping a single row per CDR3 protein. This sample has about 120,000 distinct CDR3 sequences; over 90% occur once, and the top ten carry more than 0.12%. This entry comes from a study of CD8 T cells in Susac syndrome. This CDR3 contains 15 residues. Germline V lookup: CDR1 LGHDT, CDR2 YNNKEL (reference sequence). V was cut by 1 base and J by 3 bases, with 10 bases left in between.

The source of this sequence is a human donor with Susac syndrome. The sequenced sample consisted of CD4+ T cells from PBMCs. The V and J genes are TRBV3-1 and TRBJ1-5, with a weak D call TRBD1 (6 bases). CDR3 sequence (DNA): TGTGCCAGCAGCCAAGGCCGACAGGCCAATCAGCCCCAGCATTTT. Its protein product is CASSQGRQANQPQHF.